The sequence of this T cell receptor (beta chain) was determined in a study of blood T cells in healthy people across ages. Study-wide background: About one barcoded beta molecule was captured per two T cells (by template switching).

This clonotype was seen only a few times. Its antigen is unknown. Findings and limits, study-wide: Naive T cell percentage and TCR beta diversity correlated strongly. Long-lived donors exceeded aged donors in naive CD4+ cells and diversity.

Together with a sample-barcoded 5' primer, a J-beta primer mix was included in a second PCR lasting 7 to 11 cycles. TCRdb re-analysed the 5' RACE reads in MiXCR, keeping a single row per CDR3 protein. The repertoire consists of about 640,000 distinct CDR3 sequences, with around three fifths occurring once and the leading ten covering around 37%. The CDR3 runs to 14 residues. The ends were cut back, 6 bases at V and 3 bases at J, with 13 bases in the middle. This rearrangement joins TRBV12-3 or TRBV12-4 to TRBJ2-3, with D possibly TRBD1 on 6 matching bases. The receptor's source is a man aged 55 to 70 in good health. Sequencing input: blood. The CDR3 region is CASRPGHQTDTQYF. CDR3 nucleotide sequence: TGTGCCAGCAGACCGGGACACCAAACAGATACGCAGTATTTT.